This T cell receptor (beta chain) was documented in a study of blood T cell repertoires in COVID-19. Whole-study context: Acute-phase and convalescent COVID-19 samples originated in the United States, Italy and Spain. T cells, B-cell-depleted T cells, or PBMCs provided the cDNA or gDNA that served as material.

In the original processing: The authors estimated nucleated cell counts from reference gene primer amplification. Only in-frame clones appear in the TCRdb table, and some are missing; sequencing was by immunoSEQ multiplex PCR. V and J calls and clone size are given by that table; D and trimming were obtained from the DNA. Of about 220,000 clones listed, roughly 85% are singletons. This clone was observed once. Per germline, CDR1 MNHNS and CDR2 SASEGT. Trimming cost V 4 bases and J 1 base; bases outside gene matches: 14. CDR3 length equals 19 residues. The receptor was isolated from a man aged 50-60 years who had recovered from COVID-19. Sample: peripheral blood. This sequence joins TRBV6-1 and TRBJ2-1, with 9 bases identical to TRBD1. The CDR3 DNA is TGTGCCAGCAGTGGCCGCCGACAGGGGGTTGGAGGGTCCTACAATGAGCAGTTCTTC. Translated: CASSGRRQGVGGSYNEQFF.